A selection of T cell receptor beta chains follows, all from one sample in a study of OX40 agonist ivuxolimab in advanced cancers. This table comes from immunoSEQ multiplex PCR, and its TCRdb copy is limited to in-frame clones, with some not included. The sample lists tens of thousands of clones; around 83% were seen once. Sample: CD4+ or CD8+ T cells sorted from blood, taken in a trial of the OX40 agonist ivuxolimab. The source is an adult with an advanced solid tumor such as melanoma, head and neck, liver or kidney cancer. Each CDR3 is given with its conserved first and last residue. Fields, in order: D gene, clone size, V gene, J gene, CDR3 protein, CDR3 DNA. The D gene is left open where the match is weak. Part of the rows lack a size; the others show once, few, many or a class for expanded clones.

>-|few|TRBV2|TRBJ1-6
CASSVRGSNSPLHF
TGTGCCAGCAGTGTACGAGGGAGTAATTCACCCCTCCACTTT
>-|-|TRBV5-5|TRBJ2-1
CASSLADLSYNEQFF
TGTGCCAGCAGCTTGGCGGACCTCTCCTACAATGAGCAGTTCTTC
>TRBD1|-|TRBV6-5|TRBJ1-5
CASSSRQGAQPQHF
TGTGCCAGCAGCTCCCGACAGGGAGCTCAGCCCCAGCATTTT
>TRBD1|-|TRBV6-6|TRBJ1-6
CASRDRQGFSPLHF
TGTGCCAGCAGGGATCGACAGGGCTTTTCACCCCTCCACTTT
>-|-|TRBV6-5|TRBJ1-1
CASTGFVNTEAFF
TGTGCCAGTACAGGGTTTGTGAACACTGAAGCTTTCTTT
>TRBD1|-|TRBV28|TRBJ1-2
CASSLGQNLYGYTF
TGTGCCAGCAGTTTGGGACAGAACCTCTATGGCTACACCTTC
>TRBD1|-|TRBV27|TRBJ1-1
CASSFYRGNTEAFF
TGTGCCAGCAGTTTTTACAGGGGGAACACTGAAGCTTTCTTT
>-|-|TRBV6-1|TRBJ2-3
CASSPREGVRTQYF
TGTGCCAGCAGTCCAAGGGAGGGGGTTCGTACGCAGTATTTT
>TRBD2|-|TRBV19|TRBJ2-5
CASSISSGSQETQYF
TGTGCCAGTAGTATCTCTAGCGGGAGCCAAGAGACCCAGTACTTC
>-|-|TRBV15|TRBJ1-1
CATSSRVGAEGAFF
TGTGCCACCAGCTCCAGAGTTGGGGCGGAGGGAGCTTTCTTT
>TRBD1|-|TRBV18|TRBJ2-6
CASSPLRGSGANVLTF
TGTGCCAGCTCACCTCTCAGGGGGTCTGGGGCCAACGTCCTGACTTTC
>TRBD1|-|TRBV10-3|TRBJ2-3
CAASGQGPDTQYF
TGTGCCGCCTCGGGACAGGGTCCAGATACGCAGTATTTT
>-|few|TRBV10-3|TRBJ2-1
CATGAPPYNEQFF
TGTGCCACCGGGGCACCCCCATACAATGAGCAGTTCTTC
>-|once|TRBV9|TRBJ2-1
CASSRGASYNEQFF
TGTGCCAGCAGCCGGGGGGCGTCTTACAATGAGCAGTTCTTC
>-|-|TRBV7-8|TRBJ1-6
CASSLEWGVDSPLHF
TGTGCCAGCAGCTTAGAGTGGGGGGTTGACTCACCCCTCCACTTT
>TRBD1|-|TRBV19|TRBJ1-1
CASSVIRGQGGTEAFF
TGTGCCAGTAGCGTAATACGAGGACAGGGTGGCACTGAAGCTTTCTTT
>-|-|TRBV20-1|TRBJ1-2
CSASDNYGYTF
TGCAGTGCTTCAGACAACTATGGCTACACCTTC